Listed below are T cell receptor beta chains from one sample, sequenced in a study of T-cell reconstitution after alpha-beta-depleted transplantation in children. Each CDR3 protein gets one entry after TCRdb re-called the PCR reads with MiXCR. The table includes 350,000 to 450,000 distinct CDR3 sequences, over 20% detected once. This material consisted of PBMCs from the stem cell graft donor, taken from the stem cell graft. The source is a human donor who donated a stem cell graft to a child with acute myeloid leukemia. Each CDR3 is given with its conserved first and last residue. The order of the fields is V gene, J gene, D gene, clone size, CDR3 DNA, CDR3 protein. A D gene is named only where the DNA matches it firmly. The size of a clone is reported for some rows only, either as once, few or many, or as a class for expanded clones.

V: TRBV5-4
J: TRBJ2-1
D: TRBD2
size: .
DNA: TGTGCCAGCAGCACCCGGGGTAGCGGGAGACACAATGAGCAGTTCTTC
CDR3: CASSTRGSGRHNEQFF

V: TRBV29-1
J: TRBJ2-5
D: .
size: .
DNA: TGCAGCGTTGAATGGCGGGCGACCCAGTACTTC
CDR3: CSVEWRATQYF

V: TRBV6-5
J: TRBJ1-1
D: .
size: .
DNA: TGTGCCAGCAGTTACCGGGTGCAGAACACTGAAGCTTTCTTT
CDR3: CASSYRVQNTEAFF

V: TRBV20-1
J: TRBJ2-7
D: TRBD2
size: many
DNA: TGCAGTGTCGACTTCTTAGCGGGAGCAACCTACGAGCAGTACTTC
CDR3: CSVDFLAGATYEQYF

V: TRBV6-1
J: TRBJ2-1
D: TRBD1
size: .
DNA: TGTGCCAGCAGTGCAATGACAGGGGGCTCCTACAATGAGCAGTTCTTC
CDR3: CASSAMTGGSYNEQFF

V: TRBV20-1
J: TRBJ1-5
D: .
size: few
DNA: TGCAGTGCTGGCTGGGGTGACAGTCAGCCCCAGCATTTT
CDR3: CSAGWGDSQPQHF

V: TRBV11-2
J: TRBJ2-3
D: TRBD2
size: few
DNA: TGTGCCAGCAGCTTGTCAGTGACTAGCGGATTCACAGATACGCAGTATTTT
CDR3: CASSLSVTSGFTDTQYF

V: TRBV20-1
J: TRBJ1-4
D: .
size: few
DNA: TGCAGTGCTATGACGGATTATAATGAAAAACTGTTTTTT
CDR3: CSAMTDYNEKLFF

V: TRBV7-2
J: TRBJ2-1
D: .
size: .
DNA: TGTGCCAGCAGCCCTGGTGAAAGCTCCTACAATGAGCAGTTCTTC
CDR3: CASSPGESSYNEQFF

V: TRBV18
J: TRBJ2-7
D: .
size: once
DNA: TGTGCCAGCTCAGGGGACATTGTCCACGAGCAGTACTTC
CDR3: CASSGDIVHEQYF

V: TRBV28
J: TRBJ2-1
D: .
size: .
DNA: TGTGCCAGCAGTTCTCGGGTTAGGTCCACCCTAAGCTCCTACAATGAGCAGTTCTTC
CDR3: CASSSRVRSTLSSYNEQFF

V: TRBV6-2/TRBV6-3
J: TRBJ2-1
D: .
size: .
DNA: TGTGCCAGCAGTCCTTTCAGGGAGGGGGGATTGAATGAGCAGTTCTTC
CDR3: CASSPFREGGLNEQFF

V: TRBV25-1
J: TRBJ2-1
D: .
size: .
DNA: TGTGCCAGTCATAACCCGGGCAATGAGCAGTTCTTC
CDR3: CASHNPGNEQFF

V: TRBV11-2
J: TRBJ2-7
D: .
size: .
DNA: TGTGCCAGCAGCTTAGCCGGCGGAATTAACTACGAGCAGTACTTC
CDR3: CASSLAGGINYEQYF

V: TRBV29-1
J: TRBJ2-1
D: TRBD2
size: few
DNA: TGCAGCGTTTCGGGGGGCGGGAGGGGAAACAATGAGCAGTTCTTC
CDR3: CSVSGGGRGNNEQFF

V: TRBV5-5
J: TRBJ2-5
D: .
size: .
DNA: TGTGCCAGCAGCTTTGGCCTACAGGACCCGGAGACCCAGTACTTC
CDR3: CASSFGLQDPETQYF

V: TRBV19
J: TRBJ1-5
D: .
size: .
DNA: TGTGCCAGTAGTATGGGGGTATCGCAGCCCCAGCATTTT
CDR3: CASSMGVSQPQHF

V: TRBV12-3/TRBV12-4
J: TRBJ2-7
D: .
size: .
DNA: TGTGCCAGCAGGGACGGAGCCTCCTACGAGCAGTACTTC
CDR3: CASRDGASYEQYF

V: TRBV3-1
J: TRBJ1-5
D: .
size: .
DNA: TGTGCCAGCAGCGCCGGAATGAGCAATCAGCCCCAGCATTTT
CDR3: CASSAGMSNQPQHF

V: TRBV24-1
J: TRBJ2-5
D: .
size: .
DNA: TGTGCCACCAGTGATAGAGACGTCCTGGAAGAGACCCAGTACTTC
CDR3: CATSDRDVLEETQYF

V: TRBV7-9
J: TRBJ2-5
D: TRBD1
size: .
DNA: TGTGCCAGCAGCTTCGGGACAGGGCCCTACTTC
CDR3: CASSFGTGPYF

V: TRBV5-1
J: TRBJ2-1
D: .
size: many
DNA: TGCGCCAGCAGCTTGGGACACCGGGGCACCCACAATGAGCAGTTCTTC
CDR3: CASSLGHRGTHNEQFF

V: TRBV15
J: TRBJ2-7
D: .
size: many
DNA: TGTGCCACCAGCAGAGACCCAGGTGTGGGGAACGAGCAGTACTTC
CDR3: CATSRDPGVGNEQYF

V: TRBV2
J: TRBJ2-7
D: .
size: many
DNA: TGTGCCAGCAGTGAGGACCTCTTCGAGCAGTACTTC
CDR3: CASSEDLFEQYF

V: TRBV4-3
J: TRBJ2-7
D: .
size: few
DNA: TGCGCCAGCAGCCTTAGGACAGCTGAATCCTACGAGCAGTACTTC
CDR3: CASSLRTAESYEQYF

V: TRBV24-1
J: TRBJ2-1
D: .
size: many
DNA: TGTGCCACCAGTGATCTTAGGTACTACAATGAGCAGTTCTTC
CDR3: CATSDLRYYNEQFF

V: TRBV12-3/TRBV12-4
J: TRBJ1-5
D: .
size: .
DNA: TGTGCCAGCAGCTCGGGACGAGGCAATCAGCCCCAGCATTTT
CDR3: CASSSGRGNQPQHF

V: TRBV12-3/TRBV12-4
J: TRBJ1-5
D: TRBD1
size: few
DNA: TGTGCCAGCAGTGCGGACAGGGGCCGCGGCAATCAGCCCCAGCATTTT
CDR3: CASSADRGRGNQPQHF

V: TRBV9
J: TRBJ2-1
D: .
size: .
DNA: TGTGCCAGCAGCGTTGGGGGGACGGGCAATGAGCAGTTCTTC
CDR3: CASSVGGTGNEQFF

V: TRBV6-2/TRBV6-3
J: TRBJ2-7
D: .
size: few
DNA: TGTGCCAGCAGCCGGACAGACGAGCAGTACTTC
CDR3: CASSRTDEQYF

V: TRBV5-1
J: TRBJ1-1
D: .
size: .
DNA: TGCGCCAGCAGCCCTCTAGGGGGGGTCGACACTGAAGCTTTCTTT
CDR3: CASSPLGGVDTEAFF

V: TRBV12-3/TRBV12-4
J: TRBJ1-1
D: .
size: few
DNA: TGTGCCAGCATAGACGACCTGAACACTGAAGCTTTCTTT
CDR3: CASIDDLNTEAFF

V: TRBV4-1
J: TRBJ2-3
D: TRBD2
size: few
DNA: TGCGCCAGCAGCCAAGATCCGTGGGGTAGCGGGGGGTCCAATACGCAGTATTTT
CDR3: CASSQDPWGSGGSNTQYF

V: TRBV10-3
J: TRBJ2-1
D: .
size: few
DNA: TGTGCCATCAGTGAGTTTGCGGAAGGGCAGTTCTTC
CDR3: CAISEFAEGQFF

V: TRBV6-1
J: TRBJ1-6
D: .
size: few
DNA: TGTGCCAGCAGTACGGGACATAATTCACCCCTCCACTTT
CDR3: CASSTGHNSPLHF

V: TRBV7-2
J: TRBJ2-3
D: .
size: many
DNA: TGTGCCAGCAGCTTAGGGTCCACAGATACGCAGTATTTT
CDR3: CASSLGSTDTQYF

V: TRBV2
J: TRBJ2-2
D: .
size: many
DNA: TGTGCCAGCAGGGACGGGTCGAACACCGGGGAGCTGTTTTTT
CDR3: CASRDGSNTGELFF

V: TRBV12-3/TRBV12-4
J: TRBJ2-1
D: TRBD2
size: few
DNA: TGTGCCAGCAGCCCACTAGCGGGAGGGCCGCATGAGCAGTTCTTC
CDR3: CASSPLAGGPHEQFF

V: TRBV29-1
J: TRBJ2-3
D: .
size: many
DNA: TGCAGCGTCCCGGACTTTGCGGATACGCAGTATTTT
CDR3: CSVPDFADTQYF

V: TRBV29-1
J: TRBJ2-5
D: TRBD1
size: many
DNA: TGCAGCGTTGAACTGGGACAGGGTGACTTGGAGACCCAGTACTTC
CDR3: CSVELGQGDLETQYF

V: TRBV29-1
J: TRBJ2-7
D: TRBD2
size: .
DNA: TGCAGCGTGCGGGCTAGCGGGAGGGGTGAGCAGTACTTC
CDR3: CSVRASGRGEQYF

V: TRBV27
J: TRBJ2-7
D: .
size: many
DNA: TGTGCCAGCAACCACTACGCCTCGGGAGAGCAGTACTTC
CDR3: CASNHYASGEQYF

V: TRBV6-2/TRBV6-3
J: TRBJ2-7
D: .
size: .
DNA: TGTGCCAGCACAATAGAGGGGTTCTACGAGCAGTACTTC
CDR3: CASTIEGFYEQYF

V: TRBV6-1
J: TRBJ1-4
D: .
size: .
DNA: TGTGCCAGCAGTGTCAGGGTTGAACTGTTTTTT
CDR3: CASSVRVELFF

V: TRBV9
J: TRBJ2-3
D: .
size: few
DNA: TGTGCCAGCAGCGTAGGAGTGACACCTAGCACAGATACGCAGTATTTT
CDR3: CASSVGVTPSTDTQYF